Each of the 9 T cell receptor beta chains below was sequenced from the same sample in a study of blood T cell repertoires in COVID-19. Repertoires were generated with immunoSEQ multiplex PCR, while TCRdb's copy carries only in-frame clones and drops some. The table lists under 300,000 clones, more than 80% of them singletons. The sequenced sample consisted of peripheral blood. These receptors all stem from a man aged 25-40 years who had recovered from COVID-19.

This chain links TRBV4-3 with TRBJ1-1; D may be TRBD1 (5 bases). V was shortened by 3 bases and J by 6 bases, with 17 bases between the two germline ends. There are 15 residues in the CDR3. Germline V gene sequence: CDR1 LGHNA, CDR2 YSLEER. CDR3 amino acids: CASSQGLRAGAEAFF. CDR3 sequence (DNA): TGCGCCAGCAGCCAGGGTCTGAGGGCGGGGGCTGAAGCTTTCTTT.

This sequence joins TRBV7-8 and TRBJ1-5; a possible D gene is TRBD1 (6 bases). This CDR3 is 16 amino acids long. V was cut by 3 bases and J by 0 bases, with 12 bases left in between. Germline CDR1 is SGHVS and CDR2 is FQNEAQ. The CDR3 loop reads CASSLVRTDSNQPQHF. CDR3 DNA: TGTGCCAGCAGCTTGGTTAGGACAGATAGCAATCAGCCCCAGCATTTT.

CDR3 amino acids: CAIKVSANYGYTF. CDR3 sequence (DNA): TGTGCCATCAAGGTCAGCGCTAACTATGGCTACACCTTC. The rearrangement joins TRBV10-3 to TRBJ1-2, with D unresolved. V shed 7 bases and J shed 0 bases, with 9 bases lying between them. Germline V CDR1 and CDR2: ENHRY, SYGVKD. The CDR3 spans 13 residues.

The V call is TRBV7-2, the J call TRBJ2-7, with D unresolved. Germline-derived CDR1 and CDR2 are SGHTA and FQGNSA. Trimming removed 2 bases at V and 6 bases at J, with 11 bases between. The CDR3 runs to 13 residues. CDR3 amino acids: CASSLSLVVEQYF. The CDR3 DNA is TGTGCCAGCAGCTTAAGCCTAGTTGTCGAGCAGTACTTC.

The chain is built from TRBV7-9 and TRBJ1-5, with D uncertain. Trimming removed 4 bases from V and 1 base from J, with 17 bases in between. The germline gives CDR1 SEHNR, CDR2 FQNEAQ (reference sequence). The CDR3 runs 17 residues. The CDR3 is CASSSSVSGGSNQPQHF. CDR3 DNA sequence: TGTGCCAGCAGCTCCTCCGTTTCAGGCGGGAGCAATCAGCCCCAGCATTTT.

This chain connects TRBV19 to TRBJ1-6; a weak D match, TRBD1 (5 bases). Per the germline V gene, CDR1 is LNHDA and CDR2 is SQIVND (reference sequence). This CDR3 spans 14 amino acids. The V end lost 7 bases, the J end lost 7 bases, and 14 bases lay between the germline ends. As DNA, the CDR3 is TGTGCCAGTAACCAGGGATGGCGGAATTCACCCCTCCACTTT. Protein: CASNQGWRNSPLHF.

The chain employs TRBV7-2 and TRBJ2-7; 12 bases are a match to TRBD2. Germline assignment: CDR1 SGHTA and CDR2 FQGNSA. The CDR3 runs 18 residues. Trimming at V came to 2 bases and at J to 0 bases, leaving 8 bases not matched to a gene. For the CDR3, the DNA is TGTGCCAGCAGCTTACCGACTAGCGGGGGCCCTCTCTCCTACGAGCAGTACTTC. Translation: CASSLPTSGGPLSYEQYF.

The chain has TRBV3-1 (or the pseudogene TRBV3-2) and TRBJ1-2, with 7 bases that match TRBD1. Germline trimming cut 5 bases from V and 4 bases from J; bases unmatched to any gene: 16. Germline CDR1 is LGHDT and CDR2 is YNNKEL (reference sequence). The CDR3 has 17 residues. The CDR3 DNA follows: TGTGCCAGCAGCGGGTCGGGTACAGGGGCGCAGGGCTATGGCTACACCTTC. Its protein product is CASSGSGTGAQGYGYTF.

The chain uses TRBV3-1 (or the pseudogene TRBV3-2) and TRBJ2-2, with TRBD1 matching over 8 bases. CDR1 and CDR2 from the germline V gene are LGHDT and YNNKEL (reference sequence). Germline trimming cut 4 bases from V and 5 bases from J; bases unmatched to any gene: 9. This CDR3 region has 16 residues. CDR3 nucleotide sequence: TGTGCCAGCAGCCCCTGGACAGGGACGGGGACCGGGGAGCTGTTTTTT. This gives the protein CASSPWTGTGTGELFF.